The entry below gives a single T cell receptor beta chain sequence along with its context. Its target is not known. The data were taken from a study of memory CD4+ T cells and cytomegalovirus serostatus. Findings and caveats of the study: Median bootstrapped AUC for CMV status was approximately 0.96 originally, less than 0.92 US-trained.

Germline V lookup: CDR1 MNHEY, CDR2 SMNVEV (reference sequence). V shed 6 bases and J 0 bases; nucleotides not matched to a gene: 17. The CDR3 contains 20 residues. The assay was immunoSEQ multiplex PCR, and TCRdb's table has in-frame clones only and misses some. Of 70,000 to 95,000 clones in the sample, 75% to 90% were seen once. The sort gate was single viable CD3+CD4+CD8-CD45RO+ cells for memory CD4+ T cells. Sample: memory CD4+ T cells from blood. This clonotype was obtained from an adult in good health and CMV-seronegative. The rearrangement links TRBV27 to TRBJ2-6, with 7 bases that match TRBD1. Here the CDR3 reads CASSPRVTGQVYSGANVLTF. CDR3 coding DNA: TGTGCCAGCAGCCCCCGCGTCACCGGACAGGTGTACTCTGGGGCCAACGTCCTGACTTTC.